Below, 31 T cell receptor beta chains from the same sample are listed, as sequenced in a study of blood T cell repertoires in COVID-19 (dated by TCRdb to the early 2020s). Libraries came from the immunoSEQ multiplex PCR assay. TCRdb took this table from immuneACCESS and kept in-frame rearrangements with V and J called. Such tables lack part of the clones; where checked against another copy, unresolved V genes explain under half of the gap, and the rest is unexplained. For this sample the table gives about 110,000 clones, of which 80% to 90% were detected only once. Less than 40% of the sample belongs to the ten largest clones. Sequenced sample: peripheral blood. The source of these receptors is a woman older than 75 with acute or convalescent COVID-19.

This chain joins TRBV7-9 and TRBJ2-5, with D tentatively TRBD1 (6 bases). This CDR3 contains 15 residues. Trimming removed 0 bases at V and 5 bases at J, with 13 bases between. Germline values: CDR1 SEHNR, CDR2 FQNEAQ (reference sequence). The CDR3 DNA reads TGTGCCAGCAGCTTAGCTAAGGGGGTCTGGGAGACCCAGTACTTC. Residues: CASSLAKGVWETQYF. The full variable domain, its missing parts supplied by reference TRBV7-9 and TRBJ2-5, is DTGVSQNPRHKITKRGQNVTFRCDPISEHNRLYWYRQTLGQGPEFLTYFQNEAQLEKSRLLSDRFSAERPKGSFSTLEIQRTEQGDSAMYLCASSLAKGVWETQYFGPGTRLLVL.

The rearrangement uses TRBV5-5 and TRBJ1-1; 8 bases agree with TRBD1. CDR1 and CDR2 from the germline V gene are SGHKS and YYEKEE (reference sequence). The CDR3 spans 13 residues. Trimming removed 4 bases from V and 1 base from J; junction bases left unmatched: 0. The CDR3 DNA is TGTGCCAGCAGCCAGGGGGCGAACACTGAAGCTTTCTTT. It is translated as CASSQGANTEAFF.

This clone was found once. This chain joins TRBV4-1 and TRBJ2-7; 8 nucleotides line up with TRBD1. The CDR3 covers 18 residues. After removal of 4 bases from V and 0 bases from J, the junction contained 14 bases not matched to a gene. The germline V gene has CDR1 MGHRA and CDR2 YSYEKL. This CDR3 reads CASSRLYDRGPSSYEQYF. The DNA of the CDR3 is TGCGCCAGCAGCCGATTATACGACAGGGGTCCAAGCTCCTACGAGCAGTACTTC.

This chain uses TRBV5-1 with TRBJ1-1; 7 bases align to TRBD1. The V gene end was trimmed by 1 base and the J gene end by 0 bases; junction bases not matched to a gene: 3. Germline CDR1 SGHRS, CDR2 YFSETQ. The CDR3 totals 15 residues. CDR3 in amino acids: CASSLLGTVNTEAFF. The CDR3 region has the DNA TGCGCCAGCAGCTTGTTGGGGACAGTGAACACTGAAGCTTTCTTT.

The V gene is TRBV4-1, the J gene TRBJ2-1; 10 nucleotides align to TRBD2. Unmatched junction bases numbered 7, after V lost 1 base and J lost 4 bases. From germline, CDR1 is MGHRA and CDR2 YSYEKL. The CDR3 runs 17 residues. The CDR3 is CASSQGGLAGEYNEQFF. DNA of the CDR3: TGCGCCAGCAGCCAAGGGGGCCTAGCGGGGGAGTACAATGAGCAGTTCTTC.

The rearrangement uses TRBV12-3 or TRBV12-4 and TRBJ1-5; the D gene is possibly TRBD1 (6 bases). There are 13 residues in the CDR3. V shed 2 bases and J shed 5 bases, with 7 bases lying between them. CDR3 loop: CASSLSGDQPQHF. The DNA for the CDR3 is TGTGCCAGCAGTTTATCAGGGGATCAGCCCCAGCATTTT.

This chain links TRBV13 with TRBJ2-7; 9 positions agree with TRBD1. CDR1 and CDR2 (germline): PRHDT, FYEKMQ (reference sequence). After removal of 4 bases from V and 5 bases from J, the junction contained 6 bases not matched to a gene. This CDR3 spans 14 amino acids. In DNA form, the CDR3 reads TGTGCCAGCAGCTCGCGGGACAGGGACCACGAGCAGTACTTC. Encoded protein: CASSSRDRDHEQYF.

This chain connects TRBV29-1 to TRBJ2-5, with TRBD1 matching 9 bases. After removal of 4 bases from V and 9 bases from J, the junction contained 6 bases not matched to a gene. The CDR3 has 12 residues. In germline, CDR1 is SQVTM, CDR2 ANQGSEA. CDR3 region: CSVGGTGMAQYF. CDR3 DNA: TGCAGCGTTGGGGGGACAGGGATGGCCCAGTACTTC. Looking up the rest from reference TRBV29-1 and TRBJ2-5 gives the full variable domain: SAVISQKPSRDICQRGTSLTIQCQVDSQVTMMFWYRQQPGQSLTLIATANQGSEATYESGFVIDKFPISRPNLTFSTLTVSNMSPEDSSIYLCSVGGTGMAQYFGPGTRLLVL.

The genes are TRBV7-9 and TRBJ2-7, with TRBD2 matching over 9 bases. The CDR3 contains 15 residues. The germline CDR1 and CDR2 sequences are SEHNR and FQNEAQ (reference sequence). Germline trimming cut 0 bases from V and 2 bases from J; bases unmatched to any gene: 2. The CDR3 sequence: CASSLATSGPYEQYF. As DNA, the CDR3 is TGTGCCAGCAGCTTAGCGACTAGCGGCCCCTACGAGCAGTACTTC.

The chain joins TRBV11-1 to TRBJ2-5; 9 positions agree with TRBD2. The CDR3 runs 15 residues. Germline CDR1 SGHAT, CDR2 FQDESV (reference sequence). The trim removed 0 bases at V and 5 bases at J, leaving 4 bases unmatched. The CDR3 spells CASSLATSGPETQYF. CDR3 DNA sequence: TGTGCCAGCAGCTTAGCTACTAGCGGGCCGGAGACCCAGTACTTC.

The genes are TRBV5-1 and TRBJ2-1; TRBD2 is a possible D gene (7 bases). The CDR3 spans 15 residues. Germline V gene lookup returns CDR1 SGHRS and CDR2 YFSETQ. The V end was cut by 2 bases, the J end by 4 bases, with 13 bases between. The CDR3 nucleotides read TGCGCCAGCAGCTTCGTGGGGGGGCAGTACAATGAGCAGTTCTTC. It translates to CASSFVGGQYNEQFF.

The chain couples TRBV2 to TRBJ1-1; perhaps TRBD1 as D (5 bases). From germline, CDR1 is SNHLY and CDR2 FYNNEI. CDR3 length: 14 amino acids. V dropped 6 bases and J dropped 0 bases, with 11 bases sitting between them. CDR3 in DNA: TGTGCCAGCAGGCGGGAGGGGATGAACACTGAAGCTTTCTTT. Protein product: CASRREGMNTEAFF.

The chain is built from TRBV19 and TRBJ2-4; 8 bases are shared with TRBD1. Unmatched junction bases numbered 2, after V lost 3 bases and J lost 4 bases. Germline CDR1 and CDR2: LNHDA and SQIVND (reference sequence). The CDR3 has 14 amino acids. CDR3 amino acids: CASSMGQVKNIQYF. CDR3 coding DNA: TGTGCCAGTAGTATGGGACAGGTGAAAAACATTCAGTACTTC.

The chain combines TRBV12-2 with TRBJ1-5; the table's TRBD1 call for D was not verified on the DNA. TRBV12-2 is given as a pseudogene. This CDR3 spans 16 amino acids. The CDR3 DNA follows: TGTGCAAGTCGCTTAAGGGCCAGGGGGCAGGCTCAGCCCCAGCATTTT. Translating gives CASRLRARGQAQPQHF.

The chain links TRBV6-2 or TRBV6-3 to TRBJ2-3, with 9 nucleotides matching TRBD2. The CDR3 loop spans 18 amino acids. CDR1 MNHEY and CDR2 SVGEGT come from the germline V gene. Trimming cost V 0 bases and J 0 bases; bases outside gene matches: 7. The CDR3 region is CASSYSLGLASSTDTQYF. The CDR3 DNA is TGTGCCAGCAGTTACTCCCTTGGACTAGCGTCTAGCACAGATACGCAGTATTTT.

This rearrangement joins TRBV6-5 to TRBJ1-1; D perhaps matches TRBD1 (5 bases). Germline lookup yields CDR1 MNHEY and CDR2 SVGAGI. Trimming pared 0 bases from V and 2 bases from J, leaving 10 bases between. This CDR3 is built from 15 residues. CDR3 bases: TGTGCCAGCAGTTACTCAGGGCAGGGTAACACTGAAGCTTTCTTT. It encodes CASSYSGQGNTEAFF.

The rearrangement uses TRBV2 and TRBJ1-1, with D maybe TRBD1 (6 bases). The germline V gene encodes CDR1 SNHLY and CDR2 FYNNEI. The V gene lost 6 bases and the J gene lost 1 base, with 12 bases spanning the gap. CDR3 size: 14 residues. CDR3 amino acids: CASRVTRGNTEAFF. CDR3 DNA: TGTGCCAGCAGGGTGACCAGGGGGAACACTGAAGCTTTCTTT.

This clone was observed a handful of times. V usage is TRBV5-1 and J usage is TRBJ2-2, with 11 bases that match TRBD1. Germline loops: CDR1 SGHRS, CDR2 YFSETQ. The CDR3 consists of 16 residues. V dropped 5 bases and J dropped 3; count of bases not matched to a gene: 6. The CDR3 protein is CASSGQGAGYTGELFF. For the CDR3, the DNA is TGCGCCAGCAGTGGACAGGGGGCAGGTTACACCGGGGAGCTGTTTTTT.

As to this clone: Other DNA sequences in the same sample also yield this CDR3. V is TRBV5-1 and J is TRBJ1-2, with TRBD1 matching over 9 bases. Trimming cost V 4 bases and J 7 bases; bases outside gene matches: 5. This CDR3 is 13 amino acids long. Germline V gives CDR1 SGHRS, CDR2 YFSETQ. The DNA for the CDR3 is TGCGCCAGCAGCCCCACAGGGGGCGGTGGCTACACCTTC. Protein: CASSPTGGGGYTF.

V gene TRBV5-6 combines with J gene TRBJ2-7; 7 bases match TRBD1. With V trimmed by 4 bases and J by 3 bases, 4 bases remained unmatched. The germline CDR1 and CDR2 sequences are SGHDT and YYEEEE. This CDR3 comprises 13 residues. CDR3 amino acids: CASSPGQDYEQYF. CDR3 nucleotides: TGTGCCAGCAGCCCTGGACAGGACTACGAGCAGTACTTC.

The rearrangement links TRBV2 to TRBJ1-1; 12 bases map to TRBD1. V shed 7 bases, J shed 5 bases, and the junction held 8 bases outside the gene matches. CDR1 SNHLY and CDR2 FYNNEI come from the germline V gene. CDR3 length: 15 amino acids. CDR3 nucleotide sequence: TGTGCCAGCAACCGGGACAGGGGGCGAGGAACTGAAGCTTTCTTT. Residues: CASNRDRGRGTEAFF.

V is TRBV7-8 and J is TRBJ2-7; 11 bases line up with TRBD1. The CDR3 runs 16 residues. Trimming cost V 3 bases and J 5 bases; bases outside gene matches: 9. Germline lookup yields CDR1 SGHVS and CDR2 FQNEAQ. CDR3 sequence reads: CASSFRTGGSIDEQYF. The CDR3 DNA follows: TGTGCCAGCAGCTTCCGGACAGGGGGCAGTATCGACGAGCAGTACTTC.

Written as DNA, the CDR3 is TGTGCCAGTACTCCGGGACAGGGCCATGAAAAACTGTTTTTT. This translates into CASTPGQGHEKLFF. The chain employs TRBV19 and TRBJ1-4; 9 nucleotides match TRBD1. Trimming cost V 7 bases and J 6 bases; bases outside gene matches: 6. The length of the CDR3 is 14 residues. The germline V gene encodes CDR1 LNHDA and CDR2 SQIVND (reference sequence).

This clone appeared once. V and J are TRBV5-1 and TRBJ2-7, with a weak D call TRBD1 (6 bases). This CDR3 has 14 amino acids. CDR1 is SGHRS, CDR2 YFSETQ, per germline. V was shortened by 0 bases and J by 2 bases, with 9 bases between the two germline ends. This CDR3 is CASSLGSGAYEQYF. CDR3 coding DNA: TGCGCCAGCAGCTTGGGGTCAGGGGCCTACGAGCAGTACTTC.

The chain uses TRBV10-3 and TRBJ1-1; D might be TRBD1 (5 bases). V dropped 5 bases and J dropped 3 bases, with 7 bases sitting between them. The CDR3 has 12 amino acids. CDR1 and CDR2 (germline): ENHRY, SYGVKD. CDR3 in DNA: TGTGCCATCAGTTGGGGGGACACTGAAGCTTTCTTT. Protein sequence: CAISWGDTEAFF.

The chain uses TRBV6-1 and TRBJ2-7; 7 bases fit TRBD1. This CDR3 contains 13 residues. Germline values: CDR1 MNHNS, CDR2 SASEGT. V lost 3 bases, J lost 4 bases, and 3 bases stayed unmatched. CDR3 residues: CASSETGPYEQYF. The CDR3 DNA reads as TGTGCCAGCAGTGAGACAGGGCCGTACGAGCAGTACTTC.

The CDR3 protein is CASRSQGNNSPLHF. DNA for the CDR3: TGTGCCAGTAGATCACAGGGTAATAATTCACCCCTCCACTTT. The chain links TRBV19 to TRBJ1-6, with D maybe TRBD1 (6 bases). V was pared by 6 bases and J by 5 bases, with 11 bases between. The CDR3 is made up of 14 amino acids. Germline CDR1 and CDR2: LNHDA and SQIVND (reference sequence).

CDR3 coding DNA: TGCGCCAGCAGCCAAGATTGGGTATGGGGAGGGACCAATCAGCCCCAGCATTTT. This gives the protein CASSQDWVWGGTNQPQHF. This rearrangement joins TRBV4-3 to TRBJ1-5, with a tentative D call TRBD1 (5 bases). The length of the CDR3 is 18 residues. V was clipped by 0 bases and J by 3 bases, with 18 bases between them. Germline CDR1 is LGHNA and CDR2 is YSLEER.

This chain connects TRBV18 to TRBJ1-1; 7 nucleotides agree with TRBD1. Trimming cost V 2 bases and J 5 bases; bases outside gene matches: 5. CDR1 and CDR2 from the germline V gene are KGHSH and LQKENI. This CDR3 is built from 14 residues. The CDR3 loop is CASSPEGAGTEAFF. The CDR3, as DNA: TGTGCCAGCTCACCAGAGGGGGCTGGGACTGAAGCTTTCTTT. Full variable domain (remainder filled in from reference TRBV18 and TRBJ1-1): NAGVMQNPRHLVRRRGQEARLRCSPMKGHSHVYWYRQLPEEGLKFMVYLQKENIIDESGMPKERFSAEFPKEGPSILRIQQVVRGDSAAYFCASSPEGAGTEAFFGQGTRLTVV.

The chain recombines TRBV3-1 (or the pseudogene TRBV3-2) with TRBJ2-7; D is unclear. Germline V gene lookup returns CDR1 LGHDT and CDR2 YNNKEL (reference sequence). This CDR3 contains 11 residues. V lost 2 bases, J lost 7 bases, and 6 bases lay in between. The CDR3 coding sequence is TGTGCCAGCAGCCAACACGGGGAGCAGTACTTC. This translates into CASSQHGEQYF.

The rearrangement links TRBV10-3 to TRBJ2-7; 10 bases map to TRBD1. Germline V gene sequence: CDR1 ENHRY, CDR2 SYGVKD. The J segment lost 6 bases and the V segment lost 2 bases, leaving 13 bases of the junction unmatched. The CDR3 runs to 17 residues. The CDR3 region is CAISERIPGQGSFEQYF. The CDR3 region has the DNA TGTGCCATCAGTGAGAGGATTCCGGGACAGGGGAGCTTCGAGCAGTACTTC.